These T cell receptor beta chains were read from a single sample in a study of blood T cells in healthy people across ages. One entry per CDR3 protein, called by TCRdb with MiXCR from the 5' RACE reads. The sample shows approximately 790,000 distinct CDR3 sequences, under 80% of them seen only once. Sequencing used blood. The receptors derive from a man aged 30-40 years in good health. Each CDR3 is given with its conserved first and last residue.

V: TRBV6-5; CDR3: CASSYGLLKANEQFF
V: TRBV4-3; CDR3: CASSQNPDGLETQYF
V: TRBV4-3; CDR3: CASSQDKLGPSDEKLFF
V: TRBV28; CDR3: CASSLVGWGYTF
V: TRBV9; CDR3: CASSGPSEHLSYNEQFF
V: TRBV7-9; CDR3: CASSLIGREETQYF
V: TRBV12-3/TRBV12-4; CDR3: CASSPIFGAYNEQFF
V: TRBV29-1; CDR3: CSVEVNSYEQYF
V: TRBV6-6; CDR3: CASRSTVQTDGYTF
V: TRBV7-2; CDR3: CASSFNRQRTEAFF
V: TRBV12-3/TRBV12-4; CDR3: CASIQTGVYYNEQFF
V: TRBV4-2; CDR3: CASSQPGSSHNSPLHF
V: TRBV7-9; CDR3: CASSSPGPDTQYF
V: TRBV25-1; CDR3: CASSEVASGGLYNEQFF
V: TRBV7-2; CDR3: CASNFLGTGTNEQYF
V: TRBV13; CDR3: CASSVASVTYEQYF
V: TRBV5-5; CDR3: CASSLWAGSDNQPQHF